Detailed here is one T cell receptor (beta chain). Its matching antigen is unknown. Sorted subsets were amplified in replicate PCRs using around 220 ng DNA, some 31,000 T cell genomes. Assay used: immunoSEQ multiplex PCR; TCRdb lists only in-frame clones, some missing. This repertoire shows about 2.1 million clones, roughly 95% found once; its top ten account for roughly 1.7%. This sample is drawn from a study of shared clonotypes between healthy human individuals. Positive CCR7 selection of CD45RO-negative cells yielded the naive CD8 cells, and terminally differentiated effector memory CD45RA+ cells were excluded. Study results and limitations: It was the non-shared clonotypes that had lower generation probabilities than clonotypes shared by all four donors.

The V gene end was trimmed by 5 bases and the J gene end by 5 bases; junction bases not matched to a gene: 6. This CDR3 contains 15 residues. From germline, CDR1 is SEHNR and CDR2 FQNEAQ (reference sequence). V usage is TRBV7-9 and J usage is TRBJ2-2; 9 nucleotides agree with TRBD1. This receptor was identified in a man aged 18 to 35 in good health. Some clones in this sample may be carry-over from other donors' samples. The source material was naive CD8+ T cells from PBMCs. CDR3 nucleotide sequence: TGTGCCAGCAGCATGGGACAGGGACGGACCGGGGAGCTGTTTTTT. It encodes CASSMGQGRTGELFF. Looking up the rest from reference TRBV7-9 and TRBJ2-2 gives the full variable domain: DTGVSQNPRHKITKRGQNVTFRCDPISEHNRLYWYRQTLGQGPEFLTYFQNEAQLEKSRLLSDRFSAERPKGSFSTLEIQRTEQGDSAMYLCASSMGQGRTGELFFGEGSRLTVL.